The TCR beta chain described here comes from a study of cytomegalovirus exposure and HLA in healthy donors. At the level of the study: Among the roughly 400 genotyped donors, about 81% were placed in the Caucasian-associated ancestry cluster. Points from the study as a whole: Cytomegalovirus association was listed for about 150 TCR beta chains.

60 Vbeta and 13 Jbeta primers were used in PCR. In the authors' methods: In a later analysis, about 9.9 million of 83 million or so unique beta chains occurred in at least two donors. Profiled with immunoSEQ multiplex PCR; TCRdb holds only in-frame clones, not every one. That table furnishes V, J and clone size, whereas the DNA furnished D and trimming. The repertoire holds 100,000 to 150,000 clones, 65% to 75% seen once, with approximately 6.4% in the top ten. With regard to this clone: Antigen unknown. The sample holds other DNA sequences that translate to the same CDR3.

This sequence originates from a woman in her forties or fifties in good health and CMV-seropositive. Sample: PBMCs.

CDR3 DNA sequence: TGCGCCAGCAGCTTACAGGGTGCCTACGAGCAGTACTTC. Protein sequence: CASSLQGAYEQYF. The chain uses TRBV5-1 and TRBJ2-7; TRBD1 is a possible D gene (6 bases). The CDR3 spans 13 residues. Trimming shortened V by 2 bases and J by 2 bases, and 8 bases separated the two germline ends. Per the germline V gene, CDR1 is SGHRS and CDR2 is YFSETQ.